Detailed here is one T cell receptor beta chain. What it binds is unknown. These data come from a study of cytomegalovirus exposure and HLA in healthy donors. CDR1 is SGDLS and CDR2 is YYNGEE in the germline V gene. The CDR3 totals 16 residues. Trimming took 3 bases from V and 6 from J; bases not matched to a gene: 7. General study points: There were under 200 TCR beta chains listed as cytomegalovirus-associated.

This PCR relied on a set of 60 Vbeta primers and 13 Jbeta primers. Profiled with immunoSEQ multiplex PCR; TCRdb holds only in-frame clones, not every one. The table lists some 120,000 clones. This TCR came from a man aged 35 to 55 in good health and CMV-seropositive. The sample taken for sequencing was PBMCs. The chain is built from TRBV9 and TRBJ2-2, with TRBD2 identical over 11 bases. CDR3: CASSGVTSGRSGELFF. The CDR3 DNA is TGTGCCAGCAGCGGGGTTACTAGCGGGAGATCCGGGGAGCTGTTTTTT.